This T cell receptor (beta chain) was sequenced in a study of blood T cell repertoires in COVID-19. At the level of the study: COVID-19 samples, acute and convalescent, were from the United States, Italy and Spain.

The length of the CDR3 is 14 residues. Trimming at V came to 10 bases and at J to 7 bases, leaving 9 bases not matched to a gene. CDR1 and CDR2 (germline): MNHEY, SVGAGI. Only in-frame clones appear in the TCRdb table, and some are missing; sequencing was by immunoSEQ multiplex PCR. The data contain around 42,000 clones, 76% of them singletons. The sequence derives from a man between 65 and 80 years old with active or convalescent COVID-19. The rearrangement uses TRBV6-5 and TRBJ1-5; 11 nucleotides agree with TRBD1. The sequenced sample was peripheral blood. This CDR3 reads CATRTGGRGQPQHF. The DNA of the CDR3 is TGTGCCACCCGGACAGGGGGCCGGGGGCAGCCCCAGCATTTT.